The T cell receptor beta chain described here comes from a study of blood T cells in healthy people across ages. Deletions cut 4 bases from V and 0 bases from J, with 10 bases between. The germline V gene has CDR1 MNHEY and CDR2 SVGAGI. The CDR3 totals 15 residues. This clonotype was recorded a few times. With a J-beta primer mix and a sample-barcoded 5' primer, a second PCR ran about 7 to 12 cycles. TCRdb passed the 5' RACE reads through MiXCR, listing each CDR3 protein once. The table lists approximately 760,000 distinct CDR3 sequences, 20% to 25% of them singletons, with roughly 9% in the top ten. This same sample was also part of a study on T cells of mothers and their children.

This clonotype originated in a boy aged 5-17 years in good health. The specimen sequenced was blood. The chain carries TRBV6-5 and TRBJ1-5; D remains unclear. The CDR3 DNA sequence: TGTGCCAGCAGTTCCCTGTGGGGTAGCAATCAGCCCCAGCATTTT. It translates to CASSSLWGSNQPQHF.